The 2 T cell receptor beta chains listed next were all sequenced from one sample in a study of blood T cell repertoires in COVID-19. Sequencing used immunoSEQ multiplex PCR; TCRdb keeps in-frame clones, though not all of them. The table shows 100,000 to 110,000 clones, with over 80% occurring only once. The sample consisted of peripheral blood. Receptors were obtained from a man aged 45-60 years with active or convalescent COVID-19.

The chain uses TRBV27 and TRBJ2-7; unclear D gene. The CDR3 runs to 15 residues. The germline V gene encodes CDR1 MNHEY and CDR2 SMNVEV (reference sequence). V shed 1 base and J shed 0 bases, with 10 bases lying between them. The CDR3 DNA reads as TGTGCCAGCAGTTTATTCACAGCCAGCTCCTACGAGCAGTACTTC. This codes for CASSLFTASSYEQYF.

This chain links TRBV6-6 with TRBJ1-2; D remains ambiguous. Between the trimmed V and J ends, which lost 0 bases and 3 bases, there was a span of 8 bases. The CDR3 spans 14 residues. CDR1 MNHNY and CDR2 SVGAGI come from the germline V gene (reference sequence). The CDR3 region is CASSYSPGYYGYTF. CDR3 nucleotide sequence: TGTGCCAGCAGTTACTCTCCGGGGTACTATGGCTACACCTTC.